These 5 T cell receptor beta chains originate from one sample sequenced in a study of blood T cell repertoires in COVID-19. Measured with immunoSEQ multiplex PCR; TCRdb has only the in-frame clones, and not every one. The table shows roughly 80,000 clones, with roughly four fifths occurring only once. The specimen was peripheral blood. The receptors were sampled from a human donor in a cohort sampled during active COVID-19.

The chain is built from TRBV29-1 and TRBJ1-2, with TRBD1 as a possible D gene (6 bases). This CDR3 region has 13 residues. Germline-derived CDR1 and CDR2 are SQVTM and ANQGSEA. V dropped 3 bases and J dropped 1 base, with 9 bases sitting between them. Written as DNA, the CDR3 is TGCAGCGTTGAGGACAGCTTTAACTATGGCTACACCTTC. This gives the protein CSVEDSFNYGYTF.

This rearrangement joins TRBV5-8 to TRBJ2-7, with D possibly TRBD2 on 6 matching bases. The CDR3 length is 14 residues. The V gene lost 3 bases and the J gene lost 2 bases, with 12 bases spanning the gap. Germline V lookup: CDR1 SGHTS, CDR2 YDEGEE. This CDR3 is CASSSTGVTYEQYF. For the CDR3, the DNA is TGTGCCAGCAGCTCCACGGGGGTCACCTACGAGCAGTACTTC.

J is TRBJ2-7 and V is TRBV5-6; 9 nucleotides line up with TRBD1. In germline, CDR1 is SGHDT, CDR2 YYEEEE. The CDR3 contains 12 residues. With V trimmed by 4 bases and J by 5 bases, 1 base remained unmatched. CDR3 region: CASSGQGNEQYF. The DNA of the CDR3 is TGTGCCAGCAGCGGACAGGGGAACGAGCAGTACTTC.

The chain combines TRBV18 with TRBJ2-2; 7 bases line up with TRBD1. Germline assignment: CDR1 KGHSH and CDR2 LQKENI. The trim removed 5 bases at V and 6 bases at J, leaving 3 bases unmatched. The CDR3 length is 13 residues. This CDR3 is CASSTTGAGELFF. The CDR3, as DNA: TGTGCCAGCTCAACTACAGGGGCCGGGGAGCTGTTTTTT. The whole variable domain, remainder taken from reference TRBV18 and TRBJ2-2, is NAGVMQNPRHLVRRRGQEARLRCSPMKGHSHVYWYRQLPEEGLKFMVYLQKENIIDESGMPKERFSAEFPKEGPSILRIQQVVRGDSAAYFCASSTTGAGELFFGEGSRLTVL.

In this sample, this clone turned up once. V gene TRBV19 combines with J gene TRBJ2-3, with 16 bases matching TRBD2. V gave up 3 bases and J gave up 5 bases; unmatched junction bases: 2. The CDR3 consists of 16 residues. Per germline, CDR1 LNHDA and CDR2 SQIVND (reference sequence). CDR3 amino acids: CASSMGLAGGRDTQYF. As DNA, the CDR3 is TGTGCCAGTAGTATGGGACTAGCGGGGGGGAGAGATACGCAGTATTTT.